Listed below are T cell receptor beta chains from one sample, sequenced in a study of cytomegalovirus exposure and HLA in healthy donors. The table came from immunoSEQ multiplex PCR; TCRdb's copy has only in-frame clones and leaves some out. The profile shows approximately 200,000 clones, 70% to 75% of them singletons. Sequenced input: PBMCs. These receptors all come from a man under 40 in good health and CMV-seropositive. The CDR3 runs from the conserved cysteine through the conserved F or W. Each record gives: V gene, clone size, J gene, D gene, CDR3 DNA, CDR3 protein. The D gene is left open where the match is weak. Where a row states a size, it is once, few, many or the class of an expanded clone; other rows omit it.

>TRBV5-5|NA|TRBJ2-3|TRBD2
TGTGCCAGCAGCTTGGCCGGGACTAGCGGGGCGACAGGGGATACGCAGTATTTT
CASSLAGTSGATGDTQYF
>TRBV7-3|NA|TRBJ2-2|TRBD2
TGTGCCAGCAGCGTCGGACTAGCGGGGGTCGGGGAGCTGTTTTTT
CASSVGLAGVGELFF
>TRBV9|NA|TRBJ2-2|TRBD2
TGTGCCAGCAGCGTGAGGGACTATTCCACCGGGGAGCTGTTTTTT
CASSVRDYSTGELFF
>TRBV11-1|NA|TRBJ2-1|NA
TGTGCCAGCAGCTTAAACTTAAATGAGCAGTTCTTC
CASSLNLNEQFF
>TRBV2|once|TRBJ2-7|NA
TGTGCCAGCAGTTCGGGTCGGGGCTCCTACGAGCAGTACTTC
CASSSGRGSYEQYF
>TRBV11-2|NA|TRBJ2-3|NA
TGTGCCAGCAGCCGCTCAGAGGTAGATACGCAGTATTTT
CASSRSEVDTQYF
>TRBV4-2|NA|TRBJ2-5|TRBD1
TGTGCCAGCAGCCTCGGGACAGGGGGCGTGGAGACCCAGTACTTC
CASSLGTGGVETQYF
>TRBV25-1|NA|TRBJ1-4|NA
TGTGCCAGCAGGGGCAGGGCTAATGAAAAACTGTTTTTT
CASRGRANEKLFF
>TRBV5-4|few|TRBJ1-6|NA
TGTGCCAGCAGCGCGGACAGAGGTAATTCACCCCTCCACTTT
CASSADRGNSPLHF
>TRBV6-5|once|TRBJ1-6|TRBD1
TGTGCCAGCAGTCGGGGACAGGGACGTTCACCCCTCCACTTT
CASSRGQGRSPLHF
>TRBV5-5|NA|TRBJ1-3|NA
TGTGCCAGCAGCTTGAGGGCAGGGGCAGGAAACACCATATATTTT
CASSLRAGAGNTIYF
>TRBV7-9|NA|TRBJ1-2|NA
TGTGCCAGCAGCTTAGGCAGTATACCCTCGGGAGGCTACACCTTC
CASSLGSIPSGGYTF
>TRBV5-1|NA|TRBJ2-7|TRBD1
TGCGCCAGCAGTTCCGGGACAGGGAGCTCCTACGAGCAGTACTTC
CASSSGTGSSYEQYF
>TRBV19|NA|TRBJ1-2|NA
TGTGCCAGTAGTATAGCAGGGTTCGGCTATGGCTACACCTTC
CASSIAGFGYGYTF
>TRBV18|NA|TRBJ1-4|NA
TGTGCCAGCTCACAAGGGGATGAAAAACTGTTTTTT
CASSQGDEKLFF
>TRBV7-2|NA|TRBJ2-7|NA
TGTGCCAGCAGGCCGGGCCCACAGGGATACGAGCAGTACTTC
CASRPGPQGYEQYF
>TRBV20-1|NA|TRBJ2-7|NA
TGCAGTGTTGGGGCCCCATACGAGCAGTACTTC
CSVGAPYEQYF
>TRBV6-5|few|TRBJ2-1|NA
TGTGCCAGCAGCCTAGGGGGGGCCTGGGAGCAGTTCTTC
CASSLGGAWEQFF
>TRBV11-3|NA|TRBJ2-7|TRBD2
TGTGCCAGCAGCTCCACTAGCGGGGCCTACGAGCAGTACTTC
CASSSTSGAYEQYF
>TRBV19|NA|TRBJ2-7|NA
TGTGCCAGTAGTAAGGCGGGAACCTACGAGCAGTACTTC
CASSKAGTYEQYF
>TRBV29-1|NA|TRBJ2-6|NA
TGCAGCGTTACCGGCTCTGGGGCCAACGTCCTGACTTTC
CSVTGSGANVLTF
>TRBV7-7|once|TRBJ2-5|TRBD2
TGTGCTAGCAGCTTAGTAATCGGTGGGAGGGGCCAAGAGGCCCAGTACTTC
CASSLVIGGRGQEAQYF
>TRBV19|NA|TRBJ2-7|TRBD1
TGTGCCAGTAGCCCCGGGACAGGGGGTCTCAAGGACCTCTCCTACGAGCAGTACTTC
CASSPGTGGLKDLSYEQYF
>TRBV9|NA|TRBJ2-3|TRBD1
TGTGCCAGCGGGACAGGGGGAGATACGCAGTATTTT
CASGTGGDTQYF
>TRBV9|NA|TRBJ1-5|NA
TGTGCCAGCAGCGTAGGCAGGGATCAGCCCCAGCATTTT
CASSVGRDQPQHF
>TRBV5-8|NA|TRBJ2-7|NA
TGTGCCAGCGGGGGCGGCAACGAGCAGTACTTC
CASGGGNEQYF
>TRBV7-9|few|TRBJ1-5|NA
TGTGCCAGCAGCTCGGTCGGGCCCCAGCATTTT
CASSSVGPQHF
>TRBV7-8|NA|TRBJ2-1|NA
TGTGCCAGCAGCTTGGGGCAGCAGAATGAGCAGTTCTTC
CASSLGQQNEQFF
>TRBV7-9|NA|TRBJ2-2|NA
TGTTCCAGCAGCTTTGGCGGGGTATTCACCGGGGAGCTGTTTTTT
CSSSFGGVFTGELFF
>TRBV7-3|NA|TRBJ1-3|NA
TGTGCCAGCAGCCCTCAGGGGAGAGGAAACACCATATATTTT
CASSPQGRGNTIYF
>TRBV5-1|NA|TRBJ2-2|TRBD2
TGCGCCAGCCGATTAGGGACTAGTGACGACACCGGGGAGCTGTTTTTT
CASRLGTSDDTGELFF
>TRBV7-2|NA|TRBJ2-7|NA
TGTGCCAGCAGCTCCAGGGAGGTTAATTCCTACGAGCAGTACTTC
CASSSREVNSYEQYF
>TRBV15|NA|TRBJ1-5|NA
TGTGCCACCAGCAGAGATAGGCAGGGAACCCAGCCCCAGCATTTT
CATSRDRQGTQPQHF
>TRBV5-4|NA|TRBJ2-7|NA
TGTGCCAGCAGCTTGGTCGCTAGCGCTGGCGAGCAGTACTTC
CASSLVASAGEQYF
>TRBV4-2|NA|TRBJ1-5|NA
TGTGCCAGCAGCCAAGATGGGAGGGGAAATCAGCCCCAGCATTTT
CASSQDGRGNQPQHF
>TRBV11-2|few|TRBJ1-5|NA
TGTGCCAGCAGCTTACTTCCACCGACAGGCGCGATTCGGCAGCCCCAGCATTTT
CASSLLPPTGAIRQPQHF
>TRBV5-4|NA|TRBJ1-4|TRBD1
TGTGCCAGCAGCTCGGGACAGTTAACTAATGAAAAACTGTTTTTT
CASSSGQLTNEKLFF
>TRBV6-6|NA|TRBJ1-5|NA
TGTGCCAGCAGCAGCGGGGGTCAGCCCCAGCATTTT
CASSSGGQPQHF
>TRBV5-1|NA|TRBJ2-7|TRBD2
TGCGCCAGCAGCGGTACTAGCGGAGCCTACGAGCAGTACTTC
CASSGTSGAYEQYF
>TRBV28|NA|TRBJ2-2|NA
TGTGCCAGCAGTCCCCCAGTGAACACCGGGGAGCTGTTTTTT
CASSPPVNTGELFF
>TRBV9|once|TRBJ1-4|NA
TGTGCCAGCAGCGCGGACGGGGGGGGTGAAAAACTGTTTTTT
CASSADGGGEKLFF
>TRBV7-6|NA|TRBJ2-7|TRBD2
TGTGCCAGCAGCTTAGGGACTAGCGGGGGATTACGCGAGCAGTACTTC
CASSLGTSGGLREQYF
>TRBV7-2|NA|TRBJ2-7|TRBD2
TGTGCCAGCAGCTTAGATAGCGGGGATTCCTACGAGCAGTACTTC
CASSLDSGDSYEQYF
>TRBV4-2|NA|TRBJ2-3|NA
TGTGCCAGCAGCCAGCGAATCGGGGGAGATACGCAGTATTTT
CASSQRIGGDTQYF
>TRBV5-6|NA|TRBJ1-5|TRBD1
TGTGCCAGCGGTCCCGGGACAGGGCCCCCCCAGCATTTT
CASGPGTGPPQHF
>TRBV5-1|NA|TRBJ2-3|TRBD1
TGCGCCAGCAGCATGGACAGGGGTGCAGATACGCAGTATTTT
CASSMDRGADTQYF
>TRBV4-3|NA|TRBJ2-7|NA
TGCGCCAGCAGCCAAGACTATCGGCAGGCCTACGAGCAGTACTTC
CASSQDYRQAYEQYF
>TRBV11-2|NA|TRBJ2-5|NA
TGTGCCAGCAGCTTACAAGGACACAGACAAGAGACCCAGTACTTC
CASSLQGHRQETQYF
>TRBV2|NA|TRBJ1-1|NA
TGTGCCAGCAGTGAAGCGGGGCAGTCCTACACTGAAGCTTTCTTT
CASSEAGQSYTEAFF
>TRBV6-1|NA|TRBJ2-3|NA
TGTGCCAGCAACCCAAGGGGCCCCCCCCCAGATACGCAGTATTTT
CASNPRGPPPDTQYF
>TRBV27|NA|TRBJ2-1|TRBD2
TGTGCCAGCAGTTTAACAGGTAGAGGACTAGCGGCCTACAATGAGCAGTTCTTC
CASSLTGRGLAAYNEQFF
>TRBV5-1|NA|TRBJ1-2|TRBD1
TGCGCCAGCAGCACAGGGGTCGGCTACACCTTC
CASSTGVGYTF
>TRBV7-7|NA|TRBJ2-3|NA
TGTGCTAGCAGCTCCACAGGACGTGGTACGCAGTATTTT
CASSSTGRGTQYF
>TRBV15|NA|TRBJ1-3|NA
TGTGCCACCAGCAGAGATTTGTCTGTCGCTGGAAACACCATATATTTT
CATSRDLSVAGNTIYF
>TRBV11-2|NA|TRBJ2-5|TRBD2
TGTGCCAGCAGCTTAAAGCTAGCGGGAGGGGTCCAGTACTTC
CASSLKLAGGVQYF
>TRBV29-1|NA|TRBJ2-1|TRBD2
TGCAGCGTTGAGAGGCGGGGGGACCGGGAGCAGTTCTTC
CSVERRGDREQFF
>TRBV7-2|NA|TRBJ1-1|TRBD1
TGTGCCAGCAGCCCAGGACAGGGGAACACTGAAGCTTTCTTT
CASSPGQGNTEAFF
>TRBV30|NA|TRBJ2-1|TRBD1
TGTGCCTGGAGCGTCCCGGGACAGGGGGACTACAATGAGCAGTTCTTC
CAWSVPGQGDYNEQFF
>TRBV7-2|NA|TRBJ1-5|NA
TGTGCCAGCAGCCCCCGCGCGAATCAGCCCCAGCATTTT
CASSPRANQPQHF